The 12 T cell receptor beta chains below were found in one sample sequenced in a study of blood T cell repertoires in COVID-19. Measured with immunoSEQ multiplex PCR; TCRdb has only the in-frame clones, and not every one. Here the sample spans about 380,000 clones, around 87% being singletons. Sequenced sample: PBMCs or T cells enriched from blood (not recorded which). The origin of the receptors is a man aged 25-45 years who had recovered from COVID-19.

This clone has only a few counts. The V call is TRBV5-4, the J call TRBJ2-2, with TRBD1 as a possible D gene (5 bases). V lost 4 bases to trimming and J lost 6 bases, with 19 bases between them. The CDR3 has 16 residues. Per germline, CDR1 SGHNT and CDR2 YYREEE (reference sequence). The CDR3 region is CASSPVAGIPAGELFF. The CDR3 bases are TGTGCCAGCAGCCCGGTTGCAGGGATCCCGGCCGGGGAGCTGTTTTTT.

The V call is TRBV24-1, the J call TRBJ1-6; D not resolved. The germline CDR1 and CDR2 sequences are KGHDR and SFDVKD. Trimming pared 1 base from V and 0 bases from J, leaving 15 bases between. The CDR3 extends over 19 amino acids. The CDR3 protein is CATSDFIAAASSYNSPLHF. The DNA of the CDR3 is TGTGCCACCAGTGATTTTATCGCGGCGGCGAGCTCCTATAATTCACCCCTCCACTTT.

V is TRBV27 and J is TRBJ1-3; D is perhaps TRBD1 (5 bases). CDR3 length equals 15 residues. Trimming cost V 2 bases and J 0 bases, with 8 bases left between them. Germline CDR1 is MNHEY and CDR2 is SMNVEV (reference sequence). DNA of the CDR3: TGTGCCAGCAGTTTAGGGGCAAGCTCTGGAAACACCATATATTTT. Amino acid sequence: CASSLGASSGNTIYF.

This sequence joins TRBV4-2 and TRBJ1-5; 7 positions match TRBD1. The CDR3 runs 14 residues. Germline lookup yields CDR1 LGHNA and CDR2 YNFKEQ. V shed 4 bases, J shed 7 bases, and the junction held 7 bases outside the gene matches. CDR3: CASSLGQASQPQHF. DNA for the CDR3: TGTGCCAGCAGCCTAGGACAGGCATCCCAGCCCCAGCATTTT.

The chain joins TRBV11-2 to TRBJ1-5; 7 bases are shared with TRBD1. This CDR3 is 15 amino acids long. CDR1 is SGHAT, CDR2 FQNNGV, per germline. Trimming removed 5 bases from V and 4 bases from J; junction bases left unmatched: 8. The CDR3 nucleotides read TGTGCCAGCAGCAAATCCGGGACAGAGAATCAGCCCCAGCATTTT. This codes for CASSKSGTENQPQHF.

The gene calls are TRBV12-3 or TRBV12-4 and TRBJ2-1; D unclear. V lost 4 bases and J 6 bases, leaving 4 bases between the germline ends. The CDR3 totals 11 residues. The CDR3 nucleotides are TGTGCCAGCAGTTCTTCCAATGAGCAGTTCTTC. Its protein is CASSSSNEQFF.

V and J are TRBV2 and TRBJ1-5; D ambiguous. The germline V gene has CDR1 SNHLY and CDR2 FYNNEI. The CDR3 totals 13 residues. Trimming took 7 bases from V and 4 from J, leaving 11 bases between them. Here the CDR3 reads CASTVTTNQPQHF. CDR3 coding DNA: TGTGCCAGCACCGTAACTACTAATCAGCCCCAGCATTTT.

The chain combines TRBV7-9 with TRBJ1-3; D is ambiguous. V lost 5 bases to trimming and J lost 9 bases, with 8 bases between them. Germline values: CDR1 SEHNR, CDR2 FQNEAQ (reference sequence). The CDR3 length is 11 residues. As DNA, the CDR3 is TGTGCCAGCAGCCCAGCGTCCACCATATATTTT. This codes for CASSPASTIYF.

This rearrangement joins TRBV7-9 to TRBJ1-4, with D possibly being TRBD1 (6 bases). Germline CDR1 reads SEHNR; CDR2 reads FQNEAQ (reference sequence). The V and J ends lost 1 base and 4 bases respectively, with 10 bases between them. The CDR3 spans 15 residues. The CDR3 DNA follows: TGTGCCAGCAGCTTAGAAACAGGGATTAATGAAAAACTGTTTTTT. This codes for CASSLETGINEKLFF.

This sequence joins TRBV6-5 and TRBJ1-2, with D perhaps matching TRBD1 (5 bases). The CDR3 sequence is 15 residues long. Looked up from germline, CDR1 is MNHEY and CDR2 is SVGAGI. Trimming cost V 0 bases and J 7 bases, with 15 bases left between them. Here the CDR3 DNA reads TGTGCCAGCAGTTACTCGATAACAGGCGGTGGTGGCTACACCTTC. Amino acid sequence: CASSYSITGGGGYTF.

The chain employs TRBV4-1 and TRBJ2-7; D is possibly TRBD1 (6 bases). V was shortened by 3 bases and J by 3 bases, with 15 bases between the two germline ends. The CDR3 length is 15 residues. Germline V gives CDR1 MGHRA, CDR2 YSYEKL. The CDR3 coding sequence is TGCGCCAGCAGCCATTGGACAGACCGAAGCTACGAGCAGTACTTC. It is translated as CASSHWTDRSYEQYF.

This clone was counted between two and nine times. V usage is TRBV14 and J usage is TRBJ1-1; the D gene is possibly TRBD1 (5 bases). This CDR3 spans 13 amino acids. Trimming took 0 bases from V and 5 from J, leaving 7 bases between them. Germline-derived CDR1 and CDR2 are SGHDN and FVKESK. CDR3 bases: TGTGCCAGCAGCCAAGACCAGGGAACTGAAGCTTTCTTT. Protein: CASSQDQGTEAFF.